This T cell receptor beta chain was captured by sequencing in a study of OX40 agonist ivuxolimab in advanced cancers. Findings and limits, study-wide: The work left the antigen specificity of expanded peripheral T cells undetermined. Normalized expansion of T-cell clones was also low for some nonresponders.

Germline V gives CDR1 SGDLS, CDR2 YYNGEE. V lost 4 bases to trimming and J lost 4 bases; unmatched junction nucleotides: 10. The CDR3 length is 15 residues. Remarks on this clone: What it binds is not known.

Some clones are missing from TCRdb's copy, which holds only in-frame ones; the method was immunoSEQ multiplex PCR. The data hold about 64,000 clones, with around 90% observed a single time. This receptor was identified in an adult with an advanced solid tumor such as melanoma, head and neck, liver or kidney cancer. This chain links TRBV9 with TRBJ2-7; 8 bases agree with TRBD2. The specimen comprised CD4+ or CD8+ T cells sorted from blood, sampled in a trial of the OX40 agonist ivuxolimab. DNA for the CDR3: TGTGCCAGCAGCCCTAACCTAGCGGGCCCATACGAGCAGTACTTC. This codes for CASSPNLAGPYEQYF.